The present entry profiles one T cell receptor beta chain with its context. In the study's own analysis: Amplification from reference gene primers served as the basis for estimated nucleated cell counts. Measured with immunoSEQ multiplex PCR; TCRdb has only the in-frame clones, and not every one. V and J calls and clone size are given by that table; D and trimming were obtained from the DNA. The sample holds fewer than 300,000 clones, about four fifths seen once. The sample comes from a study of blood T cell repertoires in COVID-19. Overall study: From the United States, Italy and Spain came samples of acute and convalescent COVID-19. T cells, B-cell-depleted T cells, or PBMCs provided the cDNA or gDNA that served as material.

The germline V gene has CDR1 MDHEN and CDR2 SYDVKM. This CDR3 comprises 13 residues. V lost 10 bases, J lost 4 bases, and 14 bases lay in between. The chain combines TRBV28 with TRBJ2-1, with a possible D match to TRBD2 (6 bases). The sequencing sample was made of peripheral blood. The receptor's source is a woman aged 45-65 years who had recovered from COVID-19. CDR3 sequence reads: CAISSGYYNEQFF. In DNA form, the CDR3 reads TGTGCCATCAGCAGCGGGTATTACAATGAGCAGTTCTTC. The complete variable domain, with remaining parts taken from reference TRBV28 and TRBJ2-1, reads DVKVTQSSRYLVKRTGEKVFLECVQDMDHENMFWYRQDPGLGLRLIYFSYDVKMKEKGDIPEGYSVSREKKERFSLILESASTNQTSMYLCAISSGYYNEQFFGPGTRLTVL.